This TCR beta chain was identified in a study of Tregs in tolerant kidney transplant recipients. Study findings and constraints: The most relevant donor-specific Treg TCRbeta repertoire apparently came from expansion with activated donor B cells.

Unstimulated regulatory T cells (CD4+CD25+CD127-), CD4+CD25- non-regulatory cells, CD4 and CD8 cells were FACS-sorted from thawed PBMCs. About this clone: Its specificity is unknown.

Generated by immunoSEQ multiplex PCR, the TCRdb table keeps only in-frame clones and is missing some. The table has some 68,000 clones, over 80% seen once. This clonotype was sampled from a human donor in good health. Specimen: CD4+ T cells from blood.

Here the CDR3 reads CATSRGGEGKTQYF. In DNA form, the CDR3 reads TGTGCCACCAGCAGGGGGGGGGAGGGAAAGACCCAGTACTTC. V and J are TRBV15 and TRBJ2-5, with TRBD2 matching 7 bases. Germline V CDR1 and CDR2: LNHNV, YYDKDF (reference sequence). V shed 3 bases, J shed 6 bases, and the junction held 7 bases outside the gene matches. This CDR3 is built from 14 residues.